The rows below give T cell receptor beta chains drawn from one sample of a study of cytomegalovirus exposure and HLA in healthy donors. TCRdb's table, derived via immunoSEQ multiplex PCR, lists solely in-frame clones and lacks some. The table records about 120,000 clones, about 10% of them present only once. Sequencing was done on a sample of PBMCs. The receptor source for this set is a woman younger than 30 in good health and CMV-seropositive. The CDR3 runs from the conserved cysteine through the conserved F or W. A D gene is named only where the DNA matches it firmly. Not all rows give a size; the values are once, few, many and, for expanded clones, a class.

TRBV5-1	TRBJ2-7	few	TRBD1	TGCGCCAGCAGCTTCGACCCAGGGGGCGGGTACGAGCAGTACTTC	CASSFDPGGGYEQYF
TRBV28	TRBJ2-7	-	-	TGTGCCAGCAGTTTAGCACAGTTTACCTACGAGCAGTACTTC	CASSLAQFTYEQYF
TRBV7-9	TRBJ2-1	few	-	TGTGCCAGCAGAGAAGCGGGCTCCACCAATGAGCAGTTCTTC	CASREAGSTNEQFF
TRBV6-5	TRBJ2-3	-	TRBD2	TGTGCCAGCAGAGCCACTAGCGGGAGCATGAGTACGCAGTATTTT	CASRATSGSMSTQYF
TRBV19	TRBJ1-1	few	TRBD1	TGTGCCAGTAGTACTCGGGACAGATACACTGAAGCTTTCTTT	CASSTRDRYTEAFF
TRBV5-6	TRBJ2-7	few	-	TGTGCCAGCAGCTTGGAGGGGTTGGGTTACGAGCAGTACTTC	CASSLEGLGYEQYF
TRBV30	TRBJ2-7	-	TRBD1	TGTGCCTGGAACCGGGACAGTCGGCAGCAGTACTTC	CAWNRDSRQQYF
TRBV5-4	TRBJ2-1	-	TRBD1	TGTGCCAGCAGCGGGACAGGGCAGTCCTACAATGAGCAGTTCTTC	CASSGTGQSYNEQFF
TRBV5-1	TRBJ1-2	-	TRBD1	TGCGCCAGCAGCCCAGGGACAGGGAACGGCTACACCTTC	CASSPGTGNGYTF
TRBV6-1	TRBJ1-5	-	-	TGTGCCAGCAGTGAAGAGGAGGGGTCGGGTATACAGCCCCAGCATTTT	CASSEEEGSGIQPQHF
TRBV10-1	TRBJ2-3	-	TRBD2	TGCGCCAGCAGTGAGTCGACCTCGCGGGAGATAGATACGCAGTATTTT	CASSESTSREIDTQYF
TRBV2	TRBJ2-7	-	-	TGTGCCGGATCCCGGGGAGACTCCTACGAGCAGTACTTC	CAGSRGDSYEQYF
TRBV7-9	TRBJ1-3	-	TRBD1	TGTGCCAGCAGCCCTGGGACAGGGGGGGACACCATATATTTT	CASSPGTGGDTIYF
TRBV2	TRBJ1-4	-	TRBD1	TGTGCCAGCGGAGGACAGGTTGCAACTAATGAAAAACTGTTTTTT	CASGGQVATNEKLFF
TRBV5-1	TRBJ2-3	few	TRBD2	TGCGCCAGCAGCTTCGGACTAGCGGAGCCTAGCACAGATACGCAGTATTTT	CASSFGLAEPSTDTQYF
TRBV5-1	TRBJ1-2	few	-	TGCGCCAGTAGACAACAGGACAAGGATTCATATGGCTATACCTTC	CASRQQDKDSYGYTF
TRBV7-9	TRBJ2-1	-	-	TGTGCCAGCAGCTTCCGCGGCAATGAGCAGTTCTTC	CASSFRGNEQFF
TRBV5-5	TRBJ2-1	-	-	TGTGCCAGCAGCTCGACTAGTAATGAGCAGTTCTTC	CASSSTSNEQFF
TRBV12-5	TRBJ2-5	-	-	TGTGCTAGTGGTTTGGATACGGGAGCCGAGACCCAGTACTTC	CASGLDTGAETQYF
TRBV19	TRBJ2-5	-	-	TGTGCCAGTAGTATGGGTTTAGAGGCCCAAGAGACCCAGTACTTC	CASSMGLEAQETQYF
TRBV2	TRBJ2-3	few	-	TGTGCCAGCAGTGGAGGGGGGAGGGCTAGCACAGATACGCAGTATTTT	CASSGGGRASTDTQYF
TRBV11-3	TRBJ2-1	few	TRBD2	TGTGCCAGCAGCCCTAATGGCGGGAGTGAGTTCTTC	CASSPNGGSEFF
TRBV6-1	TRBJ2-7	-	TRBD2	TGTGCCATACGTAATGGGGAGGGCTACGAGCAGTACTTC	CAIRNGEGYEQYF
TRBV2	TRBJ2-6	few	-	TGTGCCAGCAGTTTGACAGACTTCTCTGGGGCCAACGTCCTGACTTTC	CASSLTDFSGANVLTF
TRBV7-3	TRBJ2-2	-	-	TGTGCCAGCAGCTTAACGAAGGACTTTTCCACCGGGGAGCTGTTTTTT	CASSLTKDFSTGELFF
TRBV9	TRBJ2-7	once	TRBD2	TGTGCCAGCAGTACGGGACTAGCGGAATTCGGCGAGCAGTACTTC	CASSTGLAEFGEQYF
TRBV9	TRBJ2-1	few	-	TGTGCCAGCAGCGTAGTCCCCTCCTTCTTGAATGAGCAGTTCTTC	CASSVVPSFLNEQFF
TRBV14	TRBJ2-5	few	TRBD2	TGTGCCAGCAGCACTGGACTAGCGGGGTCGAGTGAGACCCAGTACTTC	CASSTGLAGSSETQYF
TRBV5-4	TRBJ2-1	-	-	TGTGCCAGCAGCTCGACTAGTTCCCATGAGCAGTTCTTC	CASSSTSSHEQFF
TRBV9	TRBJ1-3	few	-	TGTGCCAGCAGCGTAGATAGTAGCACCATATATTTT	CASSVDSSTIYF
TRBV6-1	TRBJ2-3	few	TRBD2	TGTGCCAGCAGTAAAGAGCCGGGACTAGCGGTCCTGGATACGCAGTATTTT	CASSKEPGLAVLDTQYF
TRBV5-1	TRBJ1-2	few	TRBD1	TGCGCCAGCAGCTTGACCGGGACAGGGGCAGGGGGCTACACCTTC	CASSLTGTGAGGYTF
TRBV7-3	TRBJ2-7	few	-	TGTGCCAGCAGCTTAAACGCCGGGAGCTCCTACGAGCAGTACTTC	CASSLNAGSSYEQYF
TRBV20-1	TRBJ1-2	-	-	TGCAGTCCCAAACCCCCAGATGGCTACACCTTC	CSPKPPDGYTF
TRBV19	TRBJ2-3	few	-	TGTGCCAGTAGTCGGTCCCGGGGGTTTTTGGGCACAGATACGCAGTATTTT	CASSRSRGFLGTDTQYF
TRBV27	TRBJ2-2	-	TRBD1	TGTGCCAGCAGTTTGGGACAGACCGGGGAGCTGTTTTTT	CASSLGQTGELFF
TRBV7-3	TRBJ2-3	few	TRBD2	TGTGCCAGCAGCTTAGCTAGCGGGGTCTCCACAGATACGCAGTATTTT	CASSLASGVSTDTQYF
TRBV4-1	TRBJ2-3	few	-	TGCGCCAGCAGCCTAATAACGACTAGCACAGATACGCAGTATTTT	CASSLITTSTDTQYF
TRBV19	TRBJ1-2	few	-	TGTGCCAGTAGTATATCGGTAGGGGCCAACTATGGCTACACCTTC	CASSISVGANYGYTF
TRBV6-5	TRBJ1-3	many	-	TGTGCCAGCAGTAACGGACAGAGGAGAAACACCATATATTTT	CASSNGQRRNTIYF
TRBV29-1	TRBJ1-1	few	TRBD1	TGCAGCGCTCGGGGACAGCCGAACACTGAAGCTTTCTTT	CSARGQPNTEAFF
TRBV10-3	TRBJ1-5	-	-	TGTGCCATCTCAGCAGGGGTCAATCAGCCCCAGCATTTT	CAISAGVNQPQHF
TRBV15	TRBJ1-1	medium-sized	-	TGTGCCACCAGCAGAGATCGGTCAGGGCTGAACACTGAAGCTTTCTTT	CATSRDRSGLNTEAFF
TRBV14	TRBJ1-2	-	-	TGTGCCAGCAGCCTATCTGAGGGCGGCTACACCTTC	CASSLSEGGYTF
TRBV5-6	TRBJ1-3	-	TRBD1	TGTGCCAGCAACCCGGGTAGGGGGCAATCTGGAAACACCATATATTTT	CASNPGRGQSGNTIYF
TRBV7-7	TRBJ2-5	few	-	TGTGCTAGCAGCTTACAGTCAGGGATGCAAGAGACCCAGTACTTC	CASSLQSGMQETQYF
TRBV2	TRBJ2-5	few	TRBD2	TGTGCCAGCAGGAGGACCGGGACTAGTGGCGAGACCCAGTACTTC	CASRRTGTSGETQYF
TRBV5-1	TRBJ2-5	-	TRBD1	TGCGCCAGCAGCATAGACAGGGGCCAAGAGACCCAGTACTTC	CASSIDRGQETQYF
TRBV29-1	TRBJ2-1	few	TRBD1	TGCAGCGTTGCGGGACAGGGCTATGAGCAGTTCTTC	CSVAGQGYEQFF
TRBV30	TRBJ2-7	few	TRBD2	TGTGCCTGGAGTGGGACTAGCGGGAGTCTGAGAGAGCAGTACTTC	CAWSGTSGSLREQYF
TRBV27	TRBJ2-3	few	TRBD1	TGTGCCAGCAGAGGACAGGGGGCAGTTACAGATACGCAGTATTTT	CASRGQGAVTDTQYF
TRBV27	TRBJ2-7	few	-	TGTGCCAGCAGCGGGCTCGGGACCTACGAGCAGTACTTC	CASSGLGTYEQYF
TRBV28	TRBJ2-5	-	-	TGTGCCAGCATGGGACAGATGGGGGGTGAGACCCAGTACTTC	CASMGQMGGETQYF